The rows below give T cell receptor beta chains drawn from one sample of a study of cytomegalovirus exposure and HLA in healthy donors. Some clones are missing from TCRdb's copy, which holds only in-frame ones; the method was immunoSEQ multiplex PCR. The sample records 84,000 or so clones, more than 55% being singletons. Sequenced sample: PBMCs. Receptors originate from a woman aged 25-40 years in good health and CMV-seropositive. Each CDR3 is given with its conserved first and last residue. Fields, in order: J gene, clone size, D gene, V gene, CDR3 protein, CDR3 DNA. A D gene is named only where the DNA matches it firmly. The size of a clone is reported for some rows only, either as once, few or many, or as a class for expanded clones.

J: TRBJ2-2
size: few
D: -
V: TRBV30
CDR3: CARLLPNTGELFF
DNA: TGTGCCCGGTTACTGCCAAACACCGGGGAGCTGTTTTTT

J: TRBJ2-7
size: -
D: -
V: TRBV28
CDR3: CASSLSLTSYEQYF
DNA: TGTGCCAGCAGTTTATCCCTAACCTCCTACGAGCAGTACTTC

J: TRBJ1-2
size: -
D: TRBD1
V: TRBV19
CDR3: CASSIAGQGPYGYTF
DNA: TGTGCCAGTAGTATAGCGGGACAGGGGCCCTATGGCTACACCTTC

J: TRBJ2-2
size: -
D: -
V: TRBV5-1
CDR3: CASSLDWELFF
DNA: TGCGCCAGCAGCTTGGACTGGGAGCTGTTTTTT

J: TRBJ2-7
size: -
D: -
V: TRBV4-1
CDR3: CASSPGAEQYF
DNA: TGCGCCAGCAGCCCAGGTGCCGAGCAGTACTTC

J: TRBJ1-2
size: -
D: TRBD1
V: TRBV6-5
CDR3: CASSYDQGANYGYTF
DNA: TGTGCCAGCAGTTACGACCAGGGGGCGAACTATGGCTACACCTTC

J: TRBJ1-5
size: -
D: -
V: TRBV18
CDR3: CASSPGGGRLQPQHF
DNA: TGTGCCAGCTCACCAGGCGGGGGGCGGCTTCAGCCCCAGCATTTT

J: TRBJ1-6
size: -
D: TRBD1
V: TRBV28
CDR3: CASLGQGEIEYNSPLHF
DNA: TGTGCCAGTCTGGGACAGGGAGAGATAGAGTATAATTCACCCCTCCACTTT

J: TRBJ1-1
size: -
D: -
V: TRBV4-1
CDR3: CASSRGLEASEAFF
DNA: TGCGCCAGCAGCCGTGGTTTGGAGGCTAGTGAAGCTTTCTTT

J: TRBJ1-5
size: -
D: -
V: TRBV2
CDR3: CASSPPEGGQTPQHF
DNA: TGTGCCAGCAGTCCCCCCGAGGGGGGGCAGACCCCCCAGCATTTT

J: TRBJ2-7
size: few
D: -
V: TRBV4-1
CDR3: CASSQVPGPYEQYF
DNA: TGCGCCAGCAGCCAAGTTCCGGGTCCCTACGAGCAGTACTTC

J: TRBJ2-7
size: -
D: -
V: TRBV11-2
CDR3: CASSLSGGVGKDEQYF
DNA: TGTGCCAGCAGCTTATCGGGCGGGGTAGGGAAGGACGAGCAGTACTTC

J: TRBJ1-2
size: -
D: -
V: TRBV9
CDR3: CASSQQLSGGYAYTF
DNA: TGTGCCAGCAGCCAGCAACTCTCGGGTGGTTATGCCTACACCTTC

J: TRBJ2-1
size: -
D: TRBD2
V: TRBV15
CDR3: CATSAGLATYNEQFF
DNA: TGTGCCACCAGCGCCGGACTAGCGACCTACAATGAGCAGTTCTTC

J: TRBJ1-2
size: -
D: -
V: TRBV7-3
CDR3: CASRPGSTVYGYTF
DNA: TGTGCCAGCCGCCCAGGGTCTACGGTCTATGGCTACACCTTC

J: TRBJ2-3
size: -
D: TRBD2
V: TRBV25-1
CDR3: CASSELTSGETDTQYF
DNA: TGTGCCAGCAGTGAATTGACTAGCGGGGAGACAGATACGCAGTATTTT

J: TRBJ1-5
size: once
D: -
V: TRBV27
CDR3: CASSSSARGNQPQHF
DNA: TGTGCCAGCAGTTCCTCCGCCAGGGGAAATCAGCCCCAGCATTTT

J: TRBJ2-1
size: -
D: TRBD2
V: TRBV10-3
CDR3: CAISDLAGPNEQFF
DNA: TGTGCCATCAGTGATCTAGCGGGGCCCAATGAGCAGTTCTTC